Included here is one T cell receptor beta chain sequence, with context. The entry originates in a study of cytomegalovirus exposure and HLA in healthy donors. The study ran its PCR with 60 Vbeta and 13 Jbeta primers. Assay used: immunoSEQ multiplex PCR; TCRdb lists only in-frame clones, some missing. Recorded for this sample: approximately 71,000 clones. Germline CDR1 and CDR2: MNHNS and SASEGT. The CDR3 is 17 residues long. Trimming removed 3 bases from V and 5 bases from J; junction bases left unmatched: 13. The gene calls are TRBV6-1 and TRBJ2-3; 8 nucleotides align to TRBD2. This sequence originates from a female donor in good health and CMV-seropositive. The sample was PBMCs. Written as DNA, the CDR3 is TGTGCCAGCAGTGACCCGCTTAGCGGGAAAGTCCAAGATACGCAGTATTTT. It specifies CASSDPLSGKVQDTQYF.